This T cell receptor (beta chain) was sequenced during a study of chemoradiotherapy in HPV16-positive cancers. Turning to the study itself: Candidate HPV-specific clones and shared TCR motifs came from a couple of HPV16-positive patients.

Study observations and caveats: Functional assays defining HPV-specific T cells used only a couple of HPV16-positive patients. During treatment, candidate HPV-specific clones and E7-related motifs expanded in tumor.

Assay: immunoSEQ multiplex PCR; the TCRdb copy retains only in-frame clones and omits some. The table has some 24,000 clones, around 94% seen once. Repertoires were sampled repeatedly during chemoradiotherapy. On this clone itself: Its antigen is unknown.

The source is a human donor with HPV-associated anogenital cancer. The material was obtained from a patient who underwent chemoradiotherapy.

The CDR3 region is CASSFSGLAYNEQFF. The CDR3 nucleotides read TGTGCCAGCAGCTTCTCGGGACTAGCGTACAATGAGCAGTTCTTC. The chain is built from TRBV13 and TRBJ2-1; TRBD2 matches at 10 bases. Germline lookup yields CDR1 PRHDT and CDR2 FYEKMQ (reference sequence). The CDR3 has 15 amino acids. V trimming: 3 bases; J trimming: 4 bases; junction bases outside the gene matches: 3.